This TCR beta chain was captured in a study of long-term antiretroviral therapy in people with HIV. Findings and caveats of the study: Whereas controls had wider CDR3 length ranges, HIV repertoires had narrower ones. Pre-ART expanded TRB clones stayed dominant throughout, though often decreasing after ART. ART adherence, viral resistance and therapy changes went unrecorded. In the period from about 2004 to 2017, blood was collected, possibly under older ART regimens.

It was version v3.0 of the immunoSEQ assay that was run at survey level. Clones were read by immunoSEQ multiplex PCR, and TCRdb kept only the in-frame ones, dropping some. Altogether around 21,000 clones are present, 90% being singletons, with the ten largest covering 9.2%. Of note for this clone: The target antigen is unknown.

This CDR3 region has 13 residues. V dropped 7 bases and J dropped 4; count of bases not matched to a gene: 4. CDR1 is SNHLY and CDR2 is FYNNEI in the germline V gene. The J gene is TRBJ1-1, the V gene TRBV2; TRBD1 matches 9 bases. Material: unsorted PBMCs, obtained 4.2 to 4.5 years before starting antiretroviral therapy. The TCR was taken from a woman aged 30 to 39 with HIV. This CDR3 is CASTGQGITEAFF. CDR3 bases: TGTGCCAGCACCGGACAGGGGATCACTGAAGCTTTCTTT. Together with reference TRBV2 and TRBJ1-1, the CDR3 gives the full variable domain: EPEVTQTPSHQVTQMGQEVILRCVPISNHLYFYWYRQILGQKVEFLVSFYNNEISEKSEIFDDQFSVERPDGSNFTLKIRSTKLEDSAMYFCASTGQGITEAFFGQGTRLTVV.